The next 11 T cell receptor beta chains were all read from a single sample in a study of Ad26.COV2.S vaccination and SARS-CoV-2 variants. The data were produced by immunoSEQ multiplex PCR, yet TCRdb's version contains in-frame clones alone and is incomplete. Among approximately 300,000 clones, around four fifths were seen once, and the ten largest hold about 2.1%. This sample's treatment: around 19 received Ad26.COV2.S at low or high dose, single or two shots; roughly five received placebo; per-sample allocation not given. All samples were drawn on day 63, counting from the first vaccine or placebo injection. This specimen was peripheral blood, taken in a trial of Ad26.COV2.S vaccine versus placebo. These receptors were obtained from a person between 18 and 60 years old who received the Ad26.COV2.S COVID-19 vaccine or a placebo.

This sequence joins TRBV5-1 and TRBJ2-7; D possibly uses TRBD1 or TRBD2 (5 bases each). This CDR3 comprises 15 residues. CDR1 and CDR2 from the germline V gene are SGHRS and YFSETQ. The germline V and J ends were trimmed by 4 bases and 1 base, with 15 bases remaining between them. CDR3 region: CASSIGAGPSYEQYF. For the CDR3, the DNA is TGCGCCAGCAGCATCGGGGCAGGGCCTTCCTACGAGCAGTACTTC.

This chain connects TRBV7-2 to TRBJ2-1, with D perhaps matching TRBD1 (6 bases). Deletions cut 3 bases from V and 9 bases from J, with 12 bases between. Germline V gives CDR1 SGHTA, CDR2 FQGNSA. The CDR3 length is 13 residues. CDR3 protein: CASSLLQGPEQFF. The CDR3 DNA sequence: TGTGCCAGCAGCTTGCTCCAGGGGCCTGAGCAGTTCTTC.

The chain joins TRBV28 to TRBJ2-3, with D tentatively TRBD2 (5 bases). The germline V gene has CDR1 MDHEN and CDR2 SYDVKM. The CDR3 runs 16 residues. V was trimmed by 3 bases and J by 1 base, leaving 14 bases between them. The CDR3, as DNA: TGTGCCAGCAGTTTGTTGGGGAGCGAAGGCACAGATACGCAGTATTTT. Encoded protein: CASSLLGSEGTDTQYF.

The chain carries TRBV6-6 and TRBJ2-7; 8 bases align to TRBD1. Unmatched junction bases numbered 4, after V lost 4 bases and J lost 2 bases. The CDR3 totals 14 residues. From germline, CDR1 is MNHNY and CDR2 SVGAGI (reference sequence). This CDR3 reads CASSFGTGAYEQYF. CDR3 nucleotide sequence: TGTGCCAGCAGTTTTGGGACAGGAGCCTACGAGCAGTACTTC.

V gene TRBV15 combines with J gene TRBJ1-2; the D is unclear. This CDR3 has 16 residues. Trimming stripped 0 bases from V and 8 bases from J, with 19 bases between. In germline, CDR1 is LNHNV, CDR2 YYDKDF (reference sequence). The CDR3 DNA follows: TGTGCCACCAGCAGAGAGGCCCGGTTGGGTCGGGAAGGCTACACCTTC. This gives the protein CATSREARLGREGYTF.

This rearrangement joins TRBV24-1 to TRBJ2-3, with D perhaps assigned TRBD1 or TRBD2 (5 bases each). Germline values: CDR1 KGHDR, CDR2 SFDVKD. The CDR3 runs to 16 residues. Trimming took 1 base from V and 4 from J, leaving 14 bases between them. The chain's CDR3 is CATSDLGGGFPDTQYF. The CDR3 bases are TGTGCCACCAGTGATTTAGGTGGGGGATTCCCAGATACGCAGTATTTT.

V is TRBV28 and J is TRBJ2-3; 10 positions match TRBD2. Germline V lookup: CDR1 MDHEN, CDR2 SYDVKM. V trimming: 5 bases; J trimming: 6 bases; junction bases outside the gene matches: 8. The CDR3 sequence is 15 residues long. CDR3 in DNA: TGTGCCAGCAGTCCCGCCAGCGGGGGGGCGGATACGCAGTATTTT. Translating gives CASSPASGGADTQYF.

The chain uses TRBV25-1 and TRBJ2-7, with D possibly being TRBD2 (7 bases). Germline V gene lookup returns CDR1 MGHDK and CDR2 SYGVNS. The CDR3 loop spans 13 amino acids. Trimming left V 8 bases short and J 7 bases short, with 18 bases between. Here the CDR3 DNA reads TGTGCCAGCCCTCCGAGGCGGGGGCGTGAGCAGTACTTC. Protein product: CASPPRRGREQYF.

The DNA of the CDR3 is TGCGCCAGCAGTAAGGAGGGACTGGGCTACACCTTC. Encoded protein: CASSKEGLGYTF. V usage is TRBV5-1 and J usage is TRBJ1-2, with D perhaps TRBD1 (5 bases). Trimming cost V 5 bases and J 8 bases, with 13 bases left between them. In germline, CDR1 is SGHRS, CDR2 YFSETQ. The CDR3 consists of 12 residues. The full variable domain, in which reference TRBV5-1 and TRBJ1-2 provide the parts outside the CDR3, is KAGVTQTPRYLIKTRGQQVTLSCSPISGHRSVSWYQQTPGQGLQFLFEYFSETQRNKGNFPGRFSGRQFSNSRSEMNVSTLELGDSALYLCASSKEGLGYTFGSGTRLTVV.

The J gene is TRBJ2-7, the V gene TRBV19, with 8 positions matching TRBD2. This CDR3 spans 15 amino acids. J gave up 1 base and V 5 bases, and 7 bases lay outside the gene matches. The V gene's germline CDR1 is LNHDA and CDR2 SQIVND (reference sequence). The DNA for the CDR3 is TGTGCCAGTAGTGTCGTAGCGGGGAAATCCTACGAGCAGTACTTC. This translates into CASSVVAGKSYEQYF.

V gene TRBV15 combines with J gene TRBJ2-3; D remains unclear. Trimming pared 5 bases from V and 4 bases from J, leaving 16 bases between. In germline, CDR1 is LNHNV, CDR2 YYDKDF (reference sequence). The CDR3 covers 15 residues. The CDR3 loop is CATSSRVTGADTQYF. In DNA form, the CDR3 reads TGTGCCACCAGCTCCCGGGTGACCGGCGCAGATACGCAGTATTTT.